This T cell receptor (beta chain) stems from a study of blood T cell repertoires in COVID-19. Across the whole study: The origin of the acute and convalescent COVID-19 samples was the United States, Italy and Spain. Sources were T cells, B-cell-depleted T cells, or PBMCs; the material itself was cDNA or gDNA.

The germline V gene has CDR1 SNHLY and CDR2 FYNNEI. This CDR3 region has 12 residues. V lost 9 bases and J lost 5, with 11 bases in between. As handled by the study authors: Reference gene primer amplification gave estimated nucleated cell counts. Sequencing was performed with immunoSEQ multiplex PCR; in TCRdb, only in-frame clones are kept and a portion is missing. Clone size and the V and J calls come from that table; the DNA yielded D and trimming. Here the sample spans fewer than 150,000 clones, roughly three quarters being singletons. The source of this sequence is an older man with acute or convalescent COVID-19. Sequencing was done on a sample of peripheral blood. This chain joins TRBV2 and TRBJ2-1, with D possibly matching TRBD1 (6 bases). CDR3 residues: CASLRQDNEQFF. CDR3 DNA sequence: TGTGCCAGTCTAAGACAGGACAATGAGCAGTTCTTC.